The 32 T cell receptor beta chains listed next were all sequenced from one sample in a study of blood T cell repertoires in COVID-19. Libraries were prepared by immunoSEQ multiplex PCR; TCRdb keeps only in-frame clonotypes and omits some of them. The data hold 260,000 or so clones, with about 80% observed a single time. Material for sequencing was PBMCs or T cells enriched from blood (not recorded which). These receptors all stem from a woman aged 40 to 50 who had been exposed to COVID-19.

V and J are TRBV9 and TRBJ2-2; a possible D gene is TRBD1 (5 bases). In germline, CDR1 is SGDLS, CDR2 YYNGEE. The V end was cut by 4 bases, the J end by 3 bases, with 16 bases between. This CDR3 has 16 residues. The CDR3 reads CASSQGKGWDTGELFF. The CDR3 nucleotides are TGTGCCAGCAGCCAGGGAAAGGGGTGGGACACCGGGGAGCTGTTTTTT.

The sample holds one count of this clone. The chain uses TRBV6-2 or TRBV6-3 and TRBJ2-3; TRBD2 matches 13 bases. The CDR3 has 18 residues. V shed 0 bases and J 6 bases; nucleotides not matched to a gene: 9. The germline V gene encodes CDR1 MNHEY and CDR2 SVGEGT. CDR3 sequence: CASSYSATSGGPADTQYF. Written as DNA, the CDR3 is TGTGCCAGCAGTTACTCGGCGACTAGCGGGGGGCCGGCGGATACGCAGTATTTT.

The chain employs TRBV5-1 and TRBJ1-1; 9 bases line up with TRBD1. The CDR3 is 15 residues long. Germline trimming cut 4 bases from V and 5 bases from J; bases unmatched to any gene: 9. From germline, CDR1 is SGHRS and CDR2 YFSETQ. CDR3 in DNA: TGCGCCAGCAGCGAAAAAACAGGGGGCTTTACTGAAGCTTTCTTT. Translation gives CASSEKTGGFTEAFF.

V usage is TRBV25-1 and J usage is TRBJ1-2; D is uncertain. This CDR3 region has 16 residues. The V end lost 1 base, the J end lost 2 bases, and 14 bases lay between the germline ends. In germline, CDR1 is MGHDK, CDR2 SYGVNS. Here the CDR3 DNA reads TGTGCCAGCAGTGAATTGGATGGAGGAGTCAACTATGGCTACACCTTC. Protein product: CASSELDGGVNYGYTF.

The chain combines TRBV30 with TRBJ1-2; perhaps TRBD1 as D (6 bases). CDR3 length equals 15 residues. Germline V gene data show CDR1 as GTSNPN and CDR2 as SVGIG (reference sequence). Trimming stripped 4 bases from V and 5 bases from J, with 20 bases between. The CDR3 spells CAWTISGQFRYGYTF. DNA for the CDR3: TGTGCCTGGACCATATCAGGACAGTTTCGATATGGCTACACCTTC.

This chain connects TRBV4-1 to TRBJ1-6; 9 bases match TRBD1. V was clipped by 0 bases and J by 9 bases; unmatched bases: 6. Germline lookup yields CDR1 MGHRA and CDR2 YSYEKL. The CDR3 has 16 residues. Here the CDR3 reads CASSQEGTGTFSPLHF. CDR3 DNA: TGCGCCAGCAGCCAAGAGGGGACAGGGACTTTTTCACCCCTCCACTTT.

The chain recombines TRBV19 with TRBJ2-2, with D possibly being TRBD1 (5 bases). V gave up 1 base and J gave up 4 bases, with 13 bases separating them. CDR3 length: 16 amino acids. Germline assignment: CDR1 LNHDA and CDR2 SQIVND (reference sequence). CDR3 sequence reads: CASSIGLGQSTGELFF. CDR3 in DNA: TGTGCCAGTAGTATAGGGCTGGGGCAGAGCACCGGGGAGCTGTTTTTT.

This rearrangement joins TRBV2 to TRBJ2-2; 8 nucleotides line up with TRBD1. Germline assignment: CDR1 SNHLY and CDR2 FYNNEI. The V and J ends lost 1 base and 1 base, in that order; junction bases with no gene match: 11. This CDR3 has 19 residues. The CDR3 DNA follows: TGTGCCAGCAGTGAAGTGGTTCCGGGACAGGTCTTGAACACCGGGGAGCTGTTTTTT. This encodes CASSEVVPGQVLNTGELFF.

CDR3 nucleotide sequence: TGTGCCAGCAGCCTCACAGGGGACGAGCAGTACTTC. Residues: CASSLTGDEQYF. The chain links TRBV7-8 to TRBJ2-7; 7 bases line up with TRBD1. CDR1 and CDR2 (germline): SGHVS, FQNEAQ. Trimming cost V 5 bases and J 5 bases; bases outside gene matches: 3. The CDR3 is made up of 12 amino acids. The full variable domain, rest sourced from reference TRBV7-8 and TRBJ2-7, is GAGVSQSPRYKVAKRGQDVALRCDPISGHVSLFWYQQALGQGPEFLTYFQNEAQLDKSGLPSDRFFAERPEGSVSTLKIQRTQQEDSAVYLCASSLTGDEQYFGPGTRLTVT.

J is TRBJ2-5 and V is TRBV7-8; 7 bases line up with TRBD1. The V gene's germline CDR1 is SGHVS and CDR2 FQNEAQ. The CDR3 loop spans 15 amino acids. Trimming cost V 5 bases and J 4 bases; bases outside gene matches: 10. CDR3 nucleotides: TGTGCCAGCAGCCGTACTGGGACAGTATTAGAGACCCAGTACTTC. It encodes CASSRTGTVLETQYF.

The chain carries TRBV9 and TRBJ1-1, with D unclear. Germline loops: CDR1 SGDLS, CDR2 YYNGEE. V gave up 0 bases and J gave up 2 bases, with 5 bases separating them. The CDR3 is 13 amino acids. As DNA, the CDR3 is TGTGCCAGCAGCGTAGATCTAAACACTGAAGCTTTCTTT. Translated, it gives CASSVDLNTEAFF.

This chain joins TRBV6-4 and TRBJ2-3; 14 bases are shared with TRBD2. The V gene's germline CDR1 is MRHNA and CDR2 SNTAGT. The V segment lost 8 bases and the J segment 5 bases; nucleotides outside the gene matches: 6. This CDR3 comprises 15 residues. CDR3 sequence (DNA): TGTGCCAGCTCCGCCGGGACTAGCGGGGGAGATACGCAGTATTTT. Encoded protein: CASSAGTSGGDTQYF.

CDR3 sequence reads: CASSQEQGLSGYTF. DNA for the CDR3: TGTGCCAGCAGCCAAGAACAGGGATTAAGCGGCTACACCTTC. The V gene is TRBV7-2, the J gene TRBJ1-2; weak D call: TRBD1 (6 bases). Trimming left V 5 bases short and J 8 bases short, with 18 bases between. The CDR3 sequence is 14 residues long. Germline values: CDR1 SGHTA, CDR2 FQGNSA. Full variable domain (outside the CDR3, taken from reference TRBV7-2 and TRBJ1-2): GAGVSQSPSNKVTEKGKDVELRCDPISGHTALYWYRQSLGQGLEFLIYFQGNSAPDKSGLPSDRFSAERTGGSVSTLTIQRTQQEDSAVYLCASSQEQGLSGYTFGSGTRLTVV.

CDR3 DNA sequence: TGTGCCAGCAGCCCCCAGGGTAACACTGAAGCTTTCTTT. Its protein product is CASSPQGNTEAFF. The chain has TRBV6-5 and TRBJ1-1, with a weak D call TRBD1 (5 bases). Germline-derived CDR1 and CDR2 are MNHEY and SVGAGI. The CDR3 is made up of 13 amino acids. V shed 6 bases and J shed 2 bases, with 10 bases lying between them.

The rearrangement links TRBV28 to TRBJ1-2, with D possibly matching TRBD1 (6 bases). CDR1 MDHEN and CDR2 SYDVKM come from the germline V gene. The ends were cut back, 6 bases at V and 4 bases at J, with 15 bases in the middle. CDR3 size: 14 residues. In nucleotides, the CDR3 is TGTGCCAGCAGCCTAGTCGGGACATCCTATGGCTACACCTTC. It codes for CASSLVGTSYGYTF.

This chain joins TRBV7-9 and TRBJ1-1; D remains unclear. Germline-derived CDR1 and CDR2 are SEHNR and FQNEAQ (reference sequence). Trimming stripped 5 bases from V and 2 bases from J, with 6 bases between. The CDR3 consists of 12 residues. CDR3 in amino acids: CASSAGNTEAFF. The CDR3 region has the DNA TGTGCCAGCAGCGCAGGTAACACTGAAGCTTTCTTT.

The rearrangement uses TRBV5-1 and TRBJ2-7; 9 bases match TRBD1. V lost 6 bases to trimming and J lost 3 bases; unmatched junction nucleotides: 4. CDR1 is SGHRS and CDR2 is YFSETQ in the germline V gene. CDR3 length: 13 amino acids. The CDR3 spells CASTLDRGYEQYF. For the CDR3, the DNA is TGCGCCAGCACCCTGGACAGGGGCTACGAGCAGTACTTC.

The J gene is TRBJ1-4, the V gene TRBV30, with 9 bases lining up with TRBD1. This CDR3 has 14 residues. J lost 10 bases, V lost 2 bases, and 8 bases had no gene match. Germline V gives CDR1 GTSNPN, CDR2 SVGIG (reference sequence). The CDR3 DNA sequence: TGTGCCTGGAGTTCCGGGACAGGGTCCGGAAAACTGTTTTTT. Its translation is CAWSSGTGSGKLFF.

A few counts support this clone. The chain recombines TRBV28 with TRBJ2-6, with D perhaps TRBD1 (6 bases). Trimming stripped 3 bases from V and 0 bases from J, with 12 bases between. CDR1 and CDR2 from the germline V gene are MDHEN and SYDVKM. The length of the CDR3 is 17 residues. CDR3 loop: CASSLLDSNSGANVLTF. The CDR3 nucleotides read TGTGCCAGCAGTTTGCTGGACAGCAACTCTGGGGCCAACGTCCTGACTTTC.

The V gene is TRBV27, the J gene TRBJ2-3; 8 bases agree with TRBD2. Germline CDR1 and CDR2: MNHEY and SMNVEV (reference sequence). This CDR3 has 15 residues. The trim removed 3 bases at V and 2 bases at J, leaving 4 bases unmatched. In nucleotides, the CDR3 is TGTGCCAGCAGTTTTACAGCGGGGGTCACAGATACGCAGTATTTT. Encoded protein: CASSFTAGVTDTQYF.

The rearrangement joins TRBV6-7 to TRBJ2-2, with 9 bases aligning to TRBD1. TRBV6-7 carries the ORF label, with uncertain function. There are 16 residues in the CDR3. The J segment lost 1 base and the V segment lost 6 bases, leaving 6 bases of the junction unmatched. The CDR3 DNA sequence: TGTGCCAGCAGGCACAGGGGGCTAGAGAACACCGGGGAGCTGTTTTTT. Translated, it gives CASRHRGLENTGELFF.

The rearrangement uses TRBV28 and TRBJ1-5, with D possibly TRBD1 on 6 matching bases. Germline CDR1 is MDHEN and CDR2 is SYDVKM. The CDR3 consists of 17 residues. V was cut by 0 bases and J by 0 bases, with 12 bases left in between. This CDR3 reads CASSLWVGGNSNQPQHF. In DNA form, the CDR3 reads TGTGCCAGCAGTTTATGGGTAGGGGGTAATAGCAATCAGCCCCAGCATTTT.

The CDR3 reads CASSSGTGETQYF. CDR3 sequence (DNA): TGCGCCAGCAGCTCGGGGACAGGGGAGACCCAGTACTTC. V is TRBV5-1 and J is TRBJ2-5, with 9 bases aligning to TRBD1. The CDR3 totals 13 residues. Trimming removed 3 bases from V and 5 bases from J; junction bases left unmatched: 2. Germline values: CDR1 SGHRS, CDR2 YFSETQ.

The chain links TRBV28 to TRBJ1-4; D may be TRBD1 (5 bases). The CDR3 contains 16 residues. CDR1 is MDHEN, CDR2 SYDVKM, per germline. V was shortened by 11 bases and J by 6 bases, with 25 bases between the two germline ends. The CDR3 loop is CASLGGGAKSDEKLFF. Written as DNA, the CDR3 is TGTGCCTCCCTCGGCGGAGGGGCGAAGAGTGATGAAAAACTGTTTTTT. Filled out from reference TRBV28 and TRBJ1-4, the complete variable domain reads DVKVTQSSRYLVKRTGEKVFLECVQDMDHENMFWYRQDPGLGLRLIYFSYDVKMKEKGDIPEGYSVSREKKERFSLILESASTNQTSMYLCASLGGGAKSDEKLFFGSGTQLSVL.

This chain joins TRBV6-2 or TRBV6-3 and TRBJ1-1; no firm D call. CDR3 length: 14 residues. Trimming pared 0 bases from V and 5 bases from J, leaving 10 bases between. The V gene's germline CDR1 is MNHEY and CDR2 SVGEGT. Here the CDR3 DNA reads TGTGCCAGCAGTTACTCGAACAGAGGGACTGAAGCTTTCTTT. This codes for CASSYSNRGTEAFF.

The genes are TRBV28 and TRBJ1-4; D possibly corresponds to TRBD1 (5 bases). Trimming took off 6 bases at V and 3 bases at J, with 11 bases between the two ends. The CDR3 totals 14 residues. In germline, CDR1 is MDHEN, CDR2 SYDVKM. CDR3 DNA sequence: TGTGCCAGCAGCGTTCCGACAGCTAATGAAAAACTGTTTTTT. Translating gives CASSVPTANEKLFF. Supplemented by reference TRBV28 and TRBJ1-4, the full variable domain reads DVKVTQSSRYLVKRTGEKVFLECVQDMDHENMFWYRQDPGLGLRLIYFSYDVKMKEKGDIPEGYSVSREKKERFSLILESASTNQTSMYLCASSVPTANEKLFFGSGTQLSVL.

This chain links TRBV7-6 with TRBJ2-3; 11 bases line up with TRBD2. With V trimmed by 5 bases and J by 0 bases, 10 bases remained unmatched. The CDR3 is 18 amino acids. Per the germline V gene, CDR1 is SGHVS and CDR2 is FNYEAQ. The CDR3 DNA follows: TGTGCCAGCAGCCCCACTAGCGGGGGTTCCCTAAGCACAGATACGCAGTATTTT. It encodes CASSPTSGGSLSTDTQYF.

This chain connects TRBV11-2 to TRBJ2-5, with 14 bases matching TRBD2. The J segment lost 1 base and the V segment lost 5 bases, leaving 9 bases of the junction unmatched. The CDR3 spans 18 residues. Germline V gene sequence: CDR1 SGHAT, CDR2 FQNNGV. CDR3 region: CASSKRGTSGGLQETQYF. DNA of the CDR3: TGTGCCAGCAGCAAACGCGGGACTAGCGGGGGCCTCCAAGAGACCCAGTACTTC.

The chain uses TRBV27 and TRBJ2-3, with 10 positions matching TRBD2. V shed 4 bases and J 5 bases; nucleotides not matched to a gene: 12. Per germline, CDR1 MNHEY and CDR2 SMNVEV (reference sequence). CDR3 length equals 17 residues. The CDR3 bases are TGTGCCAGCAGTTCCTGGGTAGCGGGGGGCCTCGGAGATACGCAGTATTTT. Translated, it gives CASSSWVAGGLGDTQYF.

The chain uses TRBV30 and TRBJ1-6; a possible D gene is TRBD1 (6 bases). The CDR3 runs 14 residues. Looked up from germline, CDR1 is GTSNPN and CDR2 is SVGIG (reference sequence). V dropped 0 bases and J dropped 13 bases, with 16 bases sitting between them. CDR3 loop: CAWSVTPQGAPLHF. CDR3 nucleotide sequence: TGTGCCTGGAGTGTAACCCCACAGGGAGCGCCCCTCCACTTT.

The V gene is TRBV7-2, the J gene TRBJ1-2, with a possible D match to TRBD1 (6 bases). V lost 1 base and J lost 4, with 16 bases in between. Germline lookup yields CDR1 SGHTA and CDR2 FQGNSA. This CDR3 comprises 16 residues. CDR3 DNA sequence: TGTGCCAGCAGCTTAGTTGCCCTAAGAGGGGGCTATGGCTACACCTTC. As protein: CASSLVALRGGYGYTF.

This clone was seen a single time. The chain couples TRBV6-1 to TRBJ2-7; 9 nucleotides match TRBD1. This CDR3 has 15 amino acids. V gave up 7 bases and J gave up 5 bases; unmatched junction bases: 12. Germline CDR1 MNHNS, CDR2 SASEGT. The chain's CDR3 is CASTDPGQGVHEQYF. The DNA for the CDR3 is TGTGCCAGCACAGACCCGGGACAGGGTGTCCACGAGCAGTACTTC.